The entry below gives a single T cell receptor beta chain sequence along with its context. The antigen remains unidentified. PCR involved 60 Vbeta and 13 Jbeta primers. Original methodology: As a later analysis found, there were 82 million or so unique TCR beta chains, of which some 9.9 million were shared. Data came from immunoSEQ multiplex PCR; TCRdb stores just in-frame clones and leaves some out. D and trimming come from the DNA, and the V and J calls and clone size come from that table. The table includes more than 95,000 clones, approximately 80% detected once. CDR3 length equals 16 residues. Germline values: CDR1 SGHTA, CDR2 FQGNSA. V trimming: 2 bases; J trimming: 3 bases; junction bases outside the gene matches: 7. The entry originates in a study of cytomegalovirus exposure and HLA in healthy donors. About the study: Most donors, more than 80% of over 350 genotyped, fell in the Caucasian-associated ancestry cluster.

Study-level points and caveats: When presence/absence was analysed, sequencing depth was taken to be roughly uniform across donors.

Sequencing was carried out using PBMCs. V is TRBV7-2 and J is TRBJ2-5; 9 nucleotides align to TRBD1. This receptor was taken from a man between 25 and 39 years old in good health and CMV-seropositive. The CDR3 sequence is CASSLLFRTGEETQYF. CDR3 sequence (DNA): TGTGCCAGCAGCTTACTTTTCCGGACAGGGGAAGAGACCCAGTACTTC.